This T cell receptor beta chain was retrieved from a study of CD8+ T cells in alopecia areata. Across the study: The tofacitinib course ran for 6 to 18 months and was followed by 6 months off drug.

Reverse transcribed after extraction, RNA yielded cDNA as the sequencing template. TCRdb's copy holds only in-frame clones and misses some; the assay was immunoSEQ multiplex PCR. Here the sample spans about 180,000 clones, approximately 49% being singletons. There are a few counts of this clone. Stated treatment: oral pan-JAK inhibitor, 5-10 mg twice daily. Germline V gene sequence: CDR1 ENHRY, CDR2 SYGVKD. V dropped 8 bases and J dropped 8; count of bases not matched to a gene: 8. The CDR3 is 13 residues long. The specimen was CD8+ T cells sorted from blood, collected between weeks 51 and 54, from a patient treated with tofacitinib. The source is a human donor with alopecia areata. The rearrangement uses TRBV10-3 and TRBJ2-1, with 8 positions matching TRBD2. The CDR3 nucleotides are TGTGCCATCCGGGGGGGTCCTGGCGATGAGCAGTTCTTC. Its protein is CAIRGGPGDEQFF.